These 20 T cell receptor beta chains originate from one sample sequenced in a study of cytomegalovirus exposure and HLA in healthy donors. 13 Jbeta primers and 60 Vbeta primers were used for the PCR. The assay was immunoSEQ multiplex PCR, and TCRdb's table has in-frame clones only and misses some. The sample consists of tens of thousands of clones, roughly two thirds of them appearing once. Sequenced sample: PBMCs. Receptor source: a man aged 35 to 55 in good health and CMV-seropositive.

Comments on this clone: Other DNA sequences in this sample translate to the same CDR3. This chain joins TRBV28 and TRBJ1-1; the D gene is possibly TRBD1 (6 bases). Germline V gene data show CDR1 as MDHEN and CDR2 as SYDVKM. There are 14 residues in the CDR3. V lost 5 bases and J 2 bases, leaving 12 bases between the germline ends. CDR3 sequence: CASSNQGGNTEAFF. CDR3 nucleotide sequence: TGTGCCAGCAGTAATCAAGGGGGAAACACTGAAGCTTTCTTT.

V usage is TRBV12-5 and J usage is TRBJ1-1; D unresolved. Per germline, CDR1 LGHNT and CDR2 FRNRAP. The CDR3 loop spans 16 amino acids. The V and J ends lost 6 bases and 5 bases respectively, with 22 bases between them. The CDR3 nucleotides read TGTGCTAGTGGCCAGAGCACCCAGGTTCCGGGGACTGAAGCTTTCTTT. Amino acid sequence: CASGQSTQVPGTEAFF. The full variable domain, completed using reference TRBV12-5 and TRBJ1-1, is DARVTQTPRHKVTEMGQEVTMRCQPILGHNTVFWYRQTMMQGLELLAYFRNRAPLDDSGMPKDRFSAEMPDATLATLKIQPSEPRDSAVYFCASGQSTQVPGTEAFFGQGTRLTVV.

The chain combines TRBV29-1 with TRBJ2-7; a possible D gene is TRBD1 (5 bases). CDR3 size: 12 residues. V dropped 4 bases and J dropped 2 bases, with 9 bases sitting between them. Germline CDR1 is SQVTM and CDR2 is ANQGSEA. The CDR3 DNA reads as TGCAGCGTTGTCGCAGGGACCTACGAGCAGTACTTC. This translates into CSVVAGTYEQYF.

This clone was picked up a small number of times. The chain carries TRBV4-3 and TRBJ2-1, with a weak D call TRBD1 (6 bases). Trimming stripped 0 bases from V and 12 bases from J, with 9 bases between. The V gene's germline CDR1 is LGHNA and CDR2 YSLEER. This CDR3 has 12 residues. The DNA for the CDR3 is TGCGCCAGCAGCCAAGACAGGGGACCGCAGTTCTTC. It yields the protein CASSQDRGPQFF.

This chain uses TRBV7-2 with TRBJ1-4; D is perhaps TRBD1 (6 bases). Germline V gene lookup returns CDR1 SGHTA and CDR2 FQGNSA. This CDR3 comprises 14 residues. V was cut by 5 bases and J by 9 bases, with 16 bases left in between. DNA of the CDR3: TGTGCCAGCAGCGGCCGGGACATCGGGCAAAAACTGTTTTTT. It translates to CASSGRDIGQKLFF.

CDR3 bases: TGTGCCAGCAGGGAAAACAGTAACACCGGGGAGCTGTTTTTT. Translated: CASRENSNTGELFF. The chain couples TRBV6-5 to TRBJ2-2, with D unclear. The V end was cut by 6 bases, the J end by 2 bases, with 10 bases between. From germline, CDR1 is MNHEY and CDR2 SVGAGI. There are 14 residues in the CDR3.

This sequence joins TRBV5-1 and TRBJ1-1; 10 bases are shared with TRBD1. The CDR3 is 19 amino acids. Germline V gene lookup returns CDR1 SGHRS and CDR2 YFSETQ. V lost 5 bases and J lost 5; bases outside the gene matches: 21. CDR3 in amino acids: CASSRGPSIRRDRGTEAFF. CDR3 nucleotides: TGCGCCAGCAGTCGCGGACCGAGCATCCGACGGGACAGGGGAACTGAAGCTTTCTTT.

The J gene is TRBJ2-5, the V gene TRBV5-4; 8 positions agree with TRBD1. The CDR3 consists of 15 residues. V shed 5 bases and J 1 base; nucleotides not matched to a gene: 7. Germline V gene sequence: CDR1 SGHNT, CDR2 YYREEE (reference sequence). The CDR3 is CASRDRTGLQETQYF. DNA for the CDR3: TGTGCCAGCAGAGATCGGACAGGGCTCCAAGAGACCCAGTACTTC.

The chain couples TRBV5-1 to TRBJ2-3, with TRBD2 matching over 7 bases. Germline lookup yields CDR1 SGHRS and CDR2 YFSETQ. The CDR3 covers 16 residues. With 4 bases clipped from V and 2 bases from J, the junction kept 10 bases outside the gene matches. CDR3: CASSAGGSGSTDTQYF. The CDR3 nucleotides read TGCGCCAGCAGCGCGGGCGGTAGCGGGTCCACAGATACGCAGTATTTT.

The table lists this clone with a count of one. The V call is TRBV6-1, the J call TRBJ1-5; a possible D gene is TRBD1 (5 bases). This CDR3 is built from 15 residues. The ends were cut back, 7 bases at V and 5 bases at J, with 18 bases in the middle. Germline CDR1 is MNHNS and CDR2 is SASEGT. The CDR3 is CASTSGGSRDQPQHF. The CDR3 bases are TGTGCCAGCACCTCGGGGGGGTCGCGGGATCAGCCCCAGCATTTT.

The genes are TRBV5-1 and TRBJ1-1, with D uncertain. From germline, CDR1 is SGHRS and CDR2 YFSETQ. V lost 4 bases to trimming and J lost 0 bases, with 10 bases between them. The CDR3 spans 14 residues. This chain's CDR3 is CASSLQRLNTEAFF. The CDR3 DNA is TGCGCCAGCAGCCTACAGAGATTGAACACTGAAGCTTTCTTT.

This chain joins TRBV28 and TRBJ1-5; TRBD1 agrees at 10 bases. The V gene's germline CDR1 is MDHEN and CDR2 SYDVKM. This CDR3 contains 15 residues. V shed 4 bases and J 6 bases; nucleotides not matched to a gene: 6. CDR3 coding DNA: TGTGCCAGCAGTTCTGGGACAGGGGCTTTTCAGCCCCAGCATTTT. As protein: CASSSGTGAFQPQHF.

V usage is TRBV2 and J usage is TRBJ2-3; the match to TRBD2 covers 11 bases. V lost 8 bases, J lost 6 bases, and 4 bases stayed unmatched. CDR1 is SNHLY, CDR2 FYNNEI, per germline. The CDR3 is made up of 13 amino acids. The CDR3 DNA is TGTGCCAGCTCTCCTAGCGGGGGGGATACGCAGTATTTT. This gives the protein CASSPSGGDTQYF.

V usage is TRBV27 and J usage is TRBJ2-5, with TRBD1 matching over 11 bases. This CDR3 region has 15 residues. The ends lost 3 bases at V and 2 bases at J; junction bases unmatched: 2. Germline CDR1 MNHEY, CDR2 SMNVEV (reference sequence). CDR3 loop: CASSFGTGGQETQYF. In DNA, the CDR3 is TGTGCCAGCAGTTTTGGGACAGGGGGGCAAGAGACCCAGTACTTC.

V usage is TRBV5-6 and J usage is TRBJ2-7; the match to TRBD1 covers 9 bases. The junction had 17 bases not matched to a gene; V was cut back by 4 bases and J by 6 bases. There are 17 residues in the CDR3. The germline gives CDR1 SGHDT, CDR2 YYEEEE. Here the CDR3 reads CASSPILRRTGEGEQYF. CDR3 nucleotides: TGTGCCAGCAGCCCGATACTAAGAAGGACAGGGGAAGGCGAGCAGTACTTC.

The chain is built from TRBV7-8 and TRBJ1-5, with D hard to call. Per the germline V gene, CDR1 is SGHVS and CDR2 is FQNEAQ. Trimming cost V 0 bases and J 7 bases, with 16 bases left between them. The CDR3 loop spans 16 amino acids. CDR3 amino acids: CASSLALTGLVQPQHF. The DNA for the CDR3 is TGTGCCAGCAGCTTAGCGCTGACGGGTTTGGTCCAGCCCCAGCATTTT.

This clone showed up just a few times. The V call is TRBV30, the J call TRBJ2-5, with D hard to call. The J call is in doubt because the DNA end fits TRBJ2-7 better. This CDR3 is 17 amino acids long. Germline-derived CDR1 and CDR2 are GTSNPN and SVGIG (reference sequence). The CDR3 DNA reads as TGTGCCTGGAGCCCCCCCTTTGATGTCCCCCCTACCAACGAGCAGTACTTC. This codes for CAWSPPFDVPPTNEQYF.

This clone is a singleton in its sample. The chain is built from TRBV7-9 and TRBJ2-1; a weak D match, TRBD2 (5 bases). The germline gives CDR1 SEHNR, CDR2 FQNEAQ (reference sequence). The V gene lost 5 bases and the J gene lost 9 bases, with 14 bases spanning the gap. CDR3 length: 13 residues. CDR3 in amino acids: CASSILVSGEQFF. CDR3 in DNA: TGTGCCAGCAGCATACTAGTATCTGGTGAGCAGTTCTTC.

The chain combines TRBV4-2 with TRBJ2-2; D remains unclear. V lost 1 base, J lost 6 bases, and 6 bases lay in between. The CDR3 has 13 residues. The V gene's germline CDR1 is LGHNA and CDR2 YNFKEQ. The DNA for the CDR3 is TGTGCCAGCAGCCAAGCAGTGGCCGGGGAGCTGTTTTTT. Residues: CASSQAVAGELFF.

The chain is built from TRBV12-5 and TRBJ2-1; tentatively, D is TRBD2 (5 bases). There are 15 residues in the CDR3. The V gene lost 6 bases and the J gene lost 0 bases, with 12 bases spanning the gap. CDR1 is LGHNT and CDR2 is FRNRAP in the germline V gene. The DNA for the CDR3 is TGTGCTAGTGGGCTAGCTGAAAGCTCCTACAATGAGCAGTTCTTC. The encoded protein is CASGLAESSYNEQFF.